The 27 T cell receptor beta chains reported below all come from one sample, sequenced in a study of T cell responses to AZD1222 COVID-19 vaccine. Data came from immunoSEQ multiplex PCR; TCRdb stores just in-frame clones and leaves some out. The data contain roughly 91,000 clones, about nine tenths of them singletons. The source material was peripheral blood, sampled on day 0 of AZD1222 vaccination. The receptors come from an adult in good health.

In nucleotides, the CDR3 is TGTGCCAGCCACAGGGAGCGTTCACCCCTCCACTTT. As protein: CASHRERSPLHF. The chain carries TRBV28 and TRBJ1-6; perhaps TRBD1 as D (6 bases). This CDR3 is built from 12 residues. The V end was cut by 8 bases, the J end by 9 bases, with 11 bases between. Germline CDR1 and CDR2: MDHEN and SYDVKM.

The chain has TRBV5-1 and TRBJ1-5, with D uncertain. The CDR3 covers 15 residues. V gave up 2 bases and J gave up 7 bases, with 16 bases separating them. CDR1 is SGHRS, CDR2 YFSETQ, per germline. Here the CDR3 reads CASSLNGHYGQPQHF. The CDR3 nucleotides are TGCGCCAGCAGCTTAAACGGGCATTACGGACAGCCCCAGCATTTT.

The chain recombines TRBV19 with TRBJ1-2; D remains unclear. Germline values: CDR1 LNHDA, CDR2 SQIVND (reference sequence). The CDR3 contains 13 residues. V was shortened by 3 bases and J by 6 bases, with 11 bases between the two germline ends. The CDR3, as DNA: TGTGCCAGTAGTATTGCGAGCTACGATGGCTACACCTTC. Translation gives CASSIASYDGYTF.

This clone was seen a single time. V gene TRBV2 combines with J gene TRBJ1-4; D is possibly TRBD1 (6 bases). Trimming pared 8 bases from V and 4 bases from J, leaving 14 bases between. From germline, CDR1 is SNHLY and CDR2 FYNNEI. The CDR3 length is 14 residues. CDR3 DNA sequence: TGTGCCAGCCGGCCTCAGGGGTATAATGAAAAACTGTTTTTT. Its protein is CASRPQGYNEKLFF.

This chain joins TRBV5-4 and TRBJ2-7; 9 bases line up with TRBD2. The ends lost 0 bases at V and 4 bases at J; junction bases unmatched: 8. This CDR3 spans 16 amino acids. Germline values: CDR1 SGHNT, CDR2 YYREEE (reference sequence). CDR3 nucleotides: TGTGCCAGCAGCTTGGATGGGACTAGCTTGAGTTACGAGCAGTACTTC. Its protein is CASSLDGTSLSYEQYF.

The chain employs TRBV9 and TRBJ2-2; possible D gene TRBD2, 6 bases. This CDR3 has 16 amino acids. The V end was cut by 4 bases, the J end by 0 bases, with 13 bases between. In germline, CDR1 is SGDLS, CDR2 YYNGEE. The CDR3 reads CASSRRLDANTGELFF. CDR3 DNA: TGTGCCAGCAGCCGCAGACTAGACGCGAACACCGGGGAGCTGTTTTTT.

The V gene is TRBV10-3, the J gene TRBJ1-4; TRBD1 matches 7 bases. Per the germline V gene, CDR1 is ENHRY and CDR2 is SYGVKD. CDR3 length: 14 residues. Trimming cost V 6 bases and J 4 bases; bases outside gene matches: 5. CDR3 coding DNA: TGTGCCATCAGACCCGGGACAGATAATGAAAAACTGTTTTTT. Translation: CAIRPGTDNEKLFF.

J is TRBJ1-2 and V is TRBV6-5; 9 nucleotides agree with TRBD1. With V trimmed by 5 bases and J by 2 bases, 6 bases remained unmatched. The CDR3 spans 15 residues. Germline V CDR1 and CDR2: MNHEY, SVGAGI. The CDR3 DNA reads TGTGCCAGCAGTCAACGGGACAGGGTAAACTATGGCTACACCTTC. This translates into CASSQRDRVNYGYTF.

V is TRBV3-1 (or the pseudogene TRBV3-2) and J is TRBJ1-2; a possible D gene is TRBD1 (6 bases). CDR1 and CDR2 from the germline V gene are LGHDT and YNNKEL (reference sequence). The CDR3 sequence is 15 residues long. Trimming stripped 1 base from V and 9 bases from J, with 18 bases between. In DNA form, the CDR3 reads TGTGCCAGCAGCCAAGTCGGGCCGGGGGCTGCGAGCTACACCTTC. Translated, it gives CASSQVGPGAASYTF.

The chain recombines TRBV2 with TRBJ2-4; D gene ambiguous. V gave up 4 bases and J gave up 7 bases, with 8 bases separating them. The CDR3 length is 12 residues. Germline CDR1 SNHLY, CDR2 FYNNEI. Written as DNA, the CDR3 is TGTGCCAGCAGTGGTGATCCGAACATTCAGTACTTC. This translates into CASSGDPNIQYF.

The chain links TRBV6-1 to TRBJ1-4, with 7 bases aligning to TRBD1. CDR1 is MNHNS, CDR2 SASEGT, per germline. With 2 bases clipped from V and 8 bases from J, the junction kept 8 bases outside the gene matches. This CDR3 contains 15 residues. The CDR3: CASSERGTAREKLFF. The CDR3, as DNA: TGTGCCAGCAGTGAAAGGGGGACAGCGAGGGAAAAACTGTTTTTT.

The chain is built from TRBV2 and TRBJ2-7, with D possibly being TRBD2 (6 bases). V lost 7 bases and J lost 3, with 10 bases in between. This CDR3 spans 12 amino acids. The germline V gene has CDR1 SNHLY and CDR2 FYNNEI. This CDR3 is CASKVEGYEQYF. For the CDR3, the DNA is TGTGCCAGCAAAGTGGAGGGCTACGAGCAGTACTTC. The whole variable domain, remainder taken from reference TRBV2 and TRBJ2-7, is EPEVTQTPSHQVTQMGQEVILRCVPISNHLYFYWYRQILGQKVEFLVSFYNNEISEKSEIFDDQFSVERPDGSNFTLKIRSTKLEDSAMYFCASKVEGYEQYFGPGTRLTVT.

V gene TRBV29-1 combines with J gene TRBJ2-2, with D unclear. Trimming took off 6 bases at V and 1 base at J, with 9 bases between the two ends. The CDR3 is 13 residues long. Germline V lookup: CDR1 SQVTM, CDR2 ANQGSEA. Here the CDR3 reads CSVARRNTGELFF. The CDR3 DNA follows: TGCAGCGTAGCCAGGAGGAACACCGGGGAGCTGTTTTTT.

This clone appeared once. The CDR3 bases are TGTGCCAGCAGCCGGGGACAGGGTGGAGAAAAACTGTTTTTT. It specifies CASSRGQGGEKLFF. The chain couples TRBV6-5 to TRBJ1-4; the match to TRBD1 covers 9 bases. The CDR3 runs to 14 residues. The V segment lost 6 bases and the J segment 8 bases; nucleotides outside the gene matches: 7. Germline values: CDR1 MNHEY, CDR2 SVGAGI.

V is TRBV4-1 and J is TRBJ1-5; 7 bases agree with TRBD1. CDR3 length: 14 residues. Germline CDR1 is MGHRA and CDR2 is YSYEKL. Germline trimming cut 4 bases from V and 3 bases from J; bases unmatched to any gene: 3. The CDR3 spells CASSRDSLNQPQHF. CDR3 in DNA: TGCGCCAGCAGCCGGGACAGCCTCAATCAGCCCCAGCATTTT.

Here the CDR3 reads CASRTQGSEKLFF. Here the CDR3 DNA reads TGCGCCAGCAGGACCCAGGGATCGGAAAAACTGTTTTTT. The chain couples TRBV5-1 to TRBJ1-4, with D perhaps matching TRBD1 (5 bases). The CDR3 runs to 13 residues. Trimming shortened V by 5 bases and J by 8 bases, and 13 bases separated the two germline ends. CDR1 is SGHRS and CDR2 is YFSETQ in the germline V gene.

The chain couples TRBV30 to TRBJ2-7; possible D gene TRBD2, 6 bases. V lost 0 bases and J lost 0, with 9 bases in between. Germline V gives CDR1 GTSNPN, CDR2 SVGIG (reference sequence). The CDR3 sequence is 14 residues long. This CDR3 reads CAWSVGTPSYEQYF. CDR3 in DNA: TGTGCCTGGAGTGTGGGGACTCCCTCCTACGAGCAGTACTTC.

The chain couples TRBV21-1 to TRBJ1-2. TRBV21-1 corresponds to a pseudogene. The CDR3 is made up of 14 amino acids. The CDR3 DNA reads as TGTGCCAGCAGCACGGGACGGGAGTCTGATGGCTACACCTTC. Residues: CASSTGRESDGYTF.

The chain uses TRBV23-1 and TRBJ2-7; no clear D. TRBV23-1 is an ORF, with its function uncertain. The CDR3 consists of 10 residues. Trimming took 8 bases from V and 4 from J, leaving 6 bases between them. CDR3 region: CASSRYEQYF. The CDR3 coding sequence is TGCGCCAGCTCTAGATACGAGCAGTACTTC.

The chain uses TRBV9 and TRBJ2-1, with D unresolved. Germline CDR1 SGDLS, CDR2 YYNGEE. This CDR3 is built from 12 residues. V was pared by 4 bases and J by 4 bases, with 6 bases between. CDR3: CASSTGYNEQFF. In DNA form, the CDR3 reads TGTGCCAGCAGCACCGGATACAATGAGCAGTTCTTC.

The chain links TRBV12-5 to TRBJ2-1; D is possibly TRBD2 (6 bases). The CDR3 length is 16 residues. V dropped 2 bases and J dropped 0 bases, with 11 bases sitting between them. Germline CDR1 is LGHNT and CDR2 is FRNRAP. The DNA of the CDR3 is TGTGCTAGTGGTTTGCTGGACGGGAGCTCCTACAATGAGCAGTTCTTC. Translating it yields CASGLLDGSSYNEQFF.

The V gene is TRBV19, the J gene TRBJ2-7; D is perhaps TRBD2 (5 bases). Trimming left V 4 bases short and J 0 bases short, with 10 bases between. The CDR3 is made up of 14 amino acids. The V gene's germline CDR1 is LNHDA and CDR2 SQIVND (reference sequence). The CDR3 is CASSSHSGSYEQYF. CDR3 in DNA: TGTGCCAGTAGTAGCCACAGCGGCTCCTACGAGCAGTACTTC. Full variable domain (rest looked up from reference TRBV19 and TRBJ2-7): DGGITQSPKYLFRKEGQNVTLSCEQNLNHDAMYWYRQDPGQGLRLIYYSQIVNDFQKGDIAEGYSVSREKKESFPLTVTSAQKNPTAFYLCASSSHSGSYEQYFGPGTRLTVT.

The gene calls are TRBV12-3 or TRBV12-4 and TRBJ1-5, with D hard to call. Between the trimmed V and J ends, which lost 4 bases and 6 bases, there was a span of 10 bases. The CDR3 is 13 residues long. The CDR3 region has the DNA TGTGCCAGCAGTTATAGAGAGGTTCAGCCCCAGCATTTT. Its translation: CASSYREVQPQHF.

A remark on this clone: This sample also contains other DNA sequences that code for the same CDR3. V gene TRBV27 combines with J gene TRBJ1-1; 9 positions match TRBD1. The J segment lost 5 bases and the V segment lost 6 bases, leaving 4 bases of the junction unmatched. CDR3 length: 13 residues. From germline, CDR1 is MNHEY and CDR2 SMNVEV (reference sequence). The chain's CDR3 is CASSHRGPTEAFF. The CDR3 DNA follows: TGTGCCAGCAGCCACAGGGGGCCTACTGAAGCTTTCTTT.

The chain couples TRBV18 to TRBJ2-7, with 12 bases identical to TRBD1. CDR1 is KGHSH and CDR2 is LQKENI in the germline V gene. The junction had 5 bases not matched to a gene; V was cut back by 5 bases and J by 3 bases. This CDR3 region has 15 residues. The CDR3 is CASSGTGGSHYEQYF. The CDR3 DNA follows: TGTGCCAGCTCAGGGACAGGGGGCAGTCACTACGAGCAGTACTTC.

The chain couples TRBV5-4 to TRBJ1-1; D is unclear. This CDR3 region has 16 residues. Germline V gives CDR1 SGHNT, CDR2 YYREEE (reference sequence). V lost 4 bases and J lost 1, with 17 bases in between. This chain's CDR3 is CASSRQTRTANTEAFF. In nucleotides, the CDR3 is TGTGCCAGCAGCAGGCAAACAAGGACGGCGAACACTGAAGCTTTCTTT.

The table lists this clone with a count of one. In nucleotides, the CDR3 is TGTGCCAGCAGCACAGGGGACAGGGTGAACACTGAAGCTTTCTTT. This translates into CASSTGDRVNTEAFF. The V gene is TRBV7-9, the J gene TRBJ1-1; 9 nucleotides line up with TRBD1. Trimming at V came to 5 bases and at J to 0 bases, leaving 4 bases not matched to a gene. Germline values: CDR1 SEHNR, CDR2 FQNEAQ (reference sequence). This CDR3 comprises 15 residues. Based on the CDR3 plus reference TRBV7-9 and TRBJ1-1, the full variable domain is DTGVSQNPRHKITKRGQNVTFRCDPISEHNRLYWYRQTLGQGPEFLTYFQNEAQLEKSRLLSDRFSAERPKGSFSTLEIQRTEQGDSAMYLCASSTGDRVNTEAFFGQGTRLTVV.